These 14 T cell receptor beta chains share one sample of origin, sequenced in a study of blood T cells in healthy people across ages. A J-beta primer mix and a sample-barcoded 5' primer were used in a second PCR of about 6 to 12 cycles. TCRdb called the 5' RACE reads again in MiXCR, with one record for every CDR3 protein. The repertoire holds roughly 1.5 million distinct CDR3 sequences, with less than 45% as singletons. The specimen sequenced was blood. All receptors derive from a woman between 18 and 30 years old in good health.

The rearrangement links TRBV12-3 or TRBV12-4 to TRBJ1-1; TRBD1 aligns across 7 bases. The length of the CDR3 is 18 residues. V lost 1 base to trimming and J lost 0 bases; unmatched junction nucleotides: 11. The CDR3 reads CASSLVRGGITLNTEAFF. CDR3 sequence (DNA): TGTGCCAGCAGTTTAGTTAGAGGGGGCATTACTCTGAACACTGAAGCTTTCTTT.

The J gene is TRBJ1-2, the V gene TRBV10-3; no firm D call. This CDR3 is built from 14 residues. Germline V lookup: CDR1 ENHRY, CDR2 SYGVKD. V was pared by 8 bases and J by 8 bases, with 21 bases between. In nucleotides, the CDR3 is TGTGCCATCCAGTCCAACCCAGACGGGTGGGGCTACACCTTC. Translating gives CAIQSNPDGWGYTF.

The J gene is TRBJ1-1, the V gene TRBV20-1, with 7 bases lining up with TRBD1. The V segment lost 8 bases and the J segment 5 bases; nucleotides outside the gene matches: 8. The CDR3 contains 12 residues. From germline, CDR1 is DFQATT and CDR2 SNEGSKA (reference sequence). The CDR3 region has the DNA TGCAGTTCAAAGGACAGGACGACTGAAGCTTTCTTT. Residues: CSSKDRTTEAFF.

This clonotype was seen a handful of times. The J gene is TRBJ2-1, the V gene TRBV9; D might be TRBD2 (6 bases). The CDR3 totals 14 residues. CDR1 and CDR2 from the germline V gene are SGDLS and YYNGEE. V lost 4 bases and J lost 4, with 12 bases in between. CDR3 nucleotide sequence: TGTGCCAGCAGCACTAGGGACTGGTACAATGAGCAGTTCTTC. Its protein is CASSTRDWYNEQFF.

This clonotype was picked up many times. The gene calls are TRBV7-2 and TRBJ2-3; 7 nucleotides match TRBD2. J was trimmed by 4 bases and V by 1 base; bases with no gene match: 2. Germline CDR1 and CDR2: SGHTA and FQGNSA. The CDR3 runs to 14 residues. The CDR3 is CASSLVLASDTQYF. The DNA for the CDR3 is TGTGCCAGCAGCTTAGTACTAGCGTCAGATACGCAGTATTTT.

A few counts support this clonotype. The V gene is TRBV7-9, the J gene TRBJ1-1; 9 bases are a match to TRBD1. Germline CDR1 is SEHNR and CDR2 is FQNEAQ (reference sequence). Germline trimming cut 1 base from V and 4 bases from J; bases unmatched to any gene: 1. There are 14 residues in the CDR3. CDR3 in DNA: TGTGCCAGCAGCTTAGAACAGGGGGCCACTGAAGCTTTCTTT. Translation: CASSLEQGATEAFF. The full variable domain, with the rest looked up from reference TRBV7-9 and TRBJ1-1, is DTGVSQNPRHKITKRGQNVTFRCDPISEHNRLYWYRQTLGQGPEFLTYFQNEAQLEKSRLLSDRFSAERPKGSFSTLEIQRTEQGDSAMYLCASSLEQGATEAFFGQGTRLTVV.

The V call is TRBV12-3 or TRBV12-4, the J call TRBJ1-4; 9 positions agree with TRBD1. V was pared by 5 bases and J by 7 bases, with 5 bases of the junction left unmatched. The CDR3 is 14 amino acids. This CDR3 is CASSPDRGREKLFF. As DNA, the CDR3 is TGTGCCAGCAGTCCGGACAGGGGACGTGAAAAACTGTTTTTT.

There are a few counts of this clonotype. This chain joins TRBV4-2 and TRBJ2-7, with TRBD2 as a possible D gene (6 bases). Germline V gene sequence: CDR1 LGHNA, CDR2 YNFKEQ. The CDR3 runs 16 residues. V was trimmed by 0 bases and J by 0 bases, leaving 12 bases between them. The CDR3 is CASSQEPGLPSYEQYF. CDR3 in DNA: TGTGCCAGCAGCCAAGAGCCGGGACTTCCCTCCTACGAGCAGTACTTC.

V gene TRBV20-1 combines with J gene TRBJ2-1; TRBD2 is a possible D gene (6 bases). Trimming pared 4 bases from V and 3 bases from J, leaving 19 bases between. The CDR3 sequence is 16 residues long. Germline values: CDR1 DFQATT, CDR2 SNEGSKA (reference sequence). Here the CDR3 DNA reads TGCAGTGCTACTCCAGCGGGTGAGGGATTCTACAATGAGCAGTTCTTC. The encoded protein is CSATPAGEGFYNEQFF.

The V and J genes are TRBV9 and TRBJ1-1; D gene ambiguous. The germline CDR1 and CDR2 sequences are SGDLS and YYNGEE. The ends were cut back, 4 bases at V and 1 base at J, with 17 bases in the middle. The CDR3 is 16 residues long. The CDR3 reads CASSPAVGRSNTEAFF. CDR3 nucleotide sequence: TGTGCCAGCAGCCCAGCAGTAGGACGTTCGAACACTGAAGCTTTCTTT.

This clonotype was observed a handful of times. The chain is built from TRBV3-1 and TRBJ2-3, with TRBD2 as a possible D gene (5 bases). Germline lookup yields CDR1 LGHDT and CDR2 YNNKEL (reference sequence). V was pared by 1 base and J by 9 bases, with 11 bases between. The CDR3 length is 13 residues. The CDR3 bases are TGTGCCAGCAGCCAAGCGGGATTCGGGACGCAGTATTTT. It encodes CASSQAGFGTQYF.

This chain joins TRBV7-2 and TRBJ1-2; D is uncertain. Trimming pared 0 bases from V and 7 bases from J, leaving 9 bases between. CDR1 is SGHTA and CDR2 is FQGNSA in the germline V gene. This CDR3 has 13 residues. For the CDR3, the DNA is TGTGCCAGCAGCTTAGCAGTAAAGGTTGGCTACACCTTC. Translating it yields CASSLAVKVGYTF. Full variable domain (remainder filled in from reference TRBV7-2 and TRBJ1-2): GAGVSQSPSNKVTEKGKDVELRCDPISGHTALYWYRQSLGQGLEFLIYFQGNSAPDKSGLPSDRFSAERTGGSVSTLTIQRTQQEDSAVYLCASSLAVKVGYTFGSGTRLTVV.

V usage is TRBV7-9 and J usage is TRBJ2-3; perhaps TRBD2 as D (6 bases). Between the trimmed V and J ends, which lost 3 bases and 6 bases, there was a span of 19 bases. Germline V lookup: CDR1 SEHNR, CDR2 FQNEAQ (reference sequence). This CDR3 region has 16 residues. CDR3 loop: CASSFRPGTSEDTQYF. The CDR3 DNA reads as TGTGCCAGCAGCTTCCGGCCCGGGACTTCAGAGGATACGCAGTATTTT.

This clonotype was recorded a few times. The J gene is TRBJ1-2, the V gene TRBV12-3 or TRBV12-4; TRBD1 is a possible D gene (5 bases). V lost 6 bases, J lost 4 bases, and 15 bases lay in between. The CDR3 has 14 amino acids. CDR3 sequence: CASRDAGRGYGYTF. CDR3 in DNA: TGTGCCAGCAGGGACGCAGGGCGCGGCTATGGCTACACCTTC.